In its sample, the clone carrying this TCR beta chain was seen a few times. The antigen is not known. The CDR3 sequence is 13 residues long. V dropped 6 bases and J dropped 8; count of bases not matched to a gene: 7. Unique molecular identifiers were carried by the TCR beta cDNA libraries. It was from approximately 0.91 to 9.4 million T cells that approximately 500,000 cDNA molecules came. TCRdb redid the calling of the PCR reads with MiXCR, one entry per CDR3 protein. The sample lists about 500,000 distinct CDR3 sequences, roughly 45% seen once, with about 12% in the top ten. This sample was included in a study of post-analysis software for immune sequencing data. Study conclusions and caveats: The F measure placed samples prepared in the same batch into strongly shared clusters. Four to six TRBV segments (TRBV5-6, TRBV5-1 and TRBV20-1 among them) occurred more frequently in patients than in controls. Normalized Chao1 diversity in multiple sclerosis patients fell significantly below that of controls.

This TCR was recovered from a girl aged 10-17 years with multiple sclerosis. The specimen sequenced was blood. The V and J genes are TRBV12-3 or TRBV12-4 and TRBJ2-1; TRBD1 matches at 7 bases. CDR3 bases: TGTGCCAGCAGCGACAGGGTAGTGGATGAGCAGTTCTTC. Encoded protein: CASSDRVVDEQFF.